These 26 T cell receptor beta chains share one sample of origin, sequenced in a study of T cell responses to AZD1222 COVID-19 vaccine. Profiled with immunoSEQ multiplex PCR; TCRdb holds only in-frame clones, not every one. The sample lists approximately 89,000 clones, approximately 90% occurring once. The source was peripheral blood, collected 28 days after the second AZD1222 dose. The receptors shown here come from an adult who received the AZD1222 COVID-19 vaccine.

The chain joins TRBV9 to TRBJ1-4; D remains unclear. Germline V gene lookup returns CDR1 SGDLS and CDR2 YYNGEE. Trimming cost V 4 bases and J 0 bases, with 10 bases left between them. This CDR3 comprises 15 residues. In DNA form, the CDR3 reads TGTGCCAGCAGCTTATCGACCGCAACTAATGAAAAACTGTTTTTT. This encodes CASSLSTATNEKLFF.

The chain is built from TRBV11-1 and TRBJ2-1; possible D gene TRBD2, 5 bases. V was trimmed by 5 bases and J by 4 bases, leaving 12 bases between them. Per germline, CDR1 SGHAT and CDR2 FQDESV (reference sequence). The CDR3 runs to 14 residues. CDR3 sequence reads: CASSRPEGYNEQFF. Here the CDR3 DNA reads TGTGCCAGCAGCCGCCCCGAGGGATACAATGAGCAGTTCTTC.

CDR3 DNA sequence: TGTGCCAGCGGATCCAGCCACAGACCCGGGGAGCTGTTTTTT. Translating it yields CASGSSHRPGELFF. V usage is TRBV25-1 and J usage is TRBJ2-2; D is unresolved. Germline lookup yields CDR1 MGHDK and CDR2 SYGVNS. The CDR3 extends over 14 amino acids. With 8 bases removed from V and 6 bases from J, the gap between germline ends came to 16 bases.

CDR3 DNA: TGCGCCAGCAGCCAGATTTCGGGATACGAGCAGTACTTC. Translated: CASSQISGYEQYF. This chain joins TRBV4-1 and TRBJ2-7; weak D call: TRBD2 (5 bases). CDR1 and CDR2 from the germline V gene are MGHRA and YSYEKL. V was shortened by 3 bases and J by 4 bases, with 10 bases between the two germline ends. The CDR3 is 13 residues long.

V and J are TRBV30 and TRBJ1-4; D may be TRBD1 (5 bases). V shed 2 bases and J shed 10 bases, with 14 bases lying between them. The germline V gene has CDR1 GTSNPN and CDR2 SVGIG (reference sequence). This CDR3 contains 13 residues. The DNA of the CDR3 is TGTGCCTGGAGTCCCATCCTGGGGGTAAAACTGTTTTTT. Translated: CAWSPILGVKLFF.

This sequence joins TRBV7-8 and TRBJ2-3; TRBD1 might be the D (5 bases). The ends were cut back, 1 base at V and 6 bases at J, with 17 bases in the middle. This CDR3 contains 16 residues. Germline CDR1 reads SGHVS; CDR2 reads FQNEAQ. The CDR3 is CASSLGRVARADTQYF. The CDR3 DNA is TGTGCCAGCAGCTTAGGCAGGGTAGCCCGCGCCGATACGCAGTATTTT.

This chain connects TRBV18 to TRBJ2-7, with D possibly matching TRBD1 (6 bases). The ends were cut back, 3 bases at V and 6 bases at J, with 18 bases in the middle. CDR1 and CDR2 (germline): KGHSH, LQKENI. This CDR3 spans 15 amino acids. The CDR3 coding sequence is TGTGCCAGCTCACCGAAACAGGGCCAACTTGGCGAGCAGTACTTC. Its protein product is CASSPKQGQLGEQYF.

The CDR3 loop is CASSQVSARSPLHF. CDR3 in DNA: TGTGCCAGCAGCCAAGTTTCAGCTAGATCACCCCTCCACTTT. The V call is TRBV3-1 (or the pseudogene TRBV3-2), the J call TRBJ1-6; the D is unclear. This CDR3 spans 14 amino acids. CDR1 is LGHDT, CDR2 YNNKEL, per germline (reference sequence). V lost 1 base and J lost 10, with 11 bases in between.

The CDR3 DNA reads TGTGCCAGCAGCTTGACTAGCGGCGGATCCAATGAGCAGTTCTTC. As protein: CASSLTSGGSNEQFF. The chain links TRBV7-3 to TRBJ2-1, with 9 bases lining up with TRBD2. Germline V lookup: CDR1 SGHTA, CDR2 FQGTGA. V shed 3 bases and J 6 bases; nucleotides not matched to a gene: 6. CDR3 size: 15 residues.

DNA for the CDR3: TGTGCCTGGAGTCGGGGGATTCAGCCCCAGCATTTT. This translates into CAWSRGIQPQHF. The chain is built from TRBV30 and TRBJ1-5, with D possibly TRBD1 on 5 matching bases. This CDR3 has 12 residues. Per germline, CDR1 GTSNPN and CDR2 SVGIG (reference sequence). The ends were cut back, 2 bases at V and 6 bases at J, with 8 bases in the middle.

This chain links TRBV28 with TRBJ1-2; the match to TRBD1 covers 7 bases. Germline assignment: CDR1 MDHEN and CDR2 SYDVKM. The length of the CDR3 is 14 residues. The V gene end was trimmed by 5 bases and the J gene end by 4 bases; junction bases not matched to a gene: 7. The CDR3 region has the DNA TGTGCCAGCAGTGACGGGACAGCCCCCTATGGCTACACCTTC. Translating it yields CASSDGTAPYGYTF.

The chain combines TRBV3-1 (or the pseudogene TRBV3-2) with TRBJ2-7; tentative D call: TRBD1 (8 bases). From germline, CDR1 is LGHDT and CDR2 YNNKEL (reference sequence). V was clipped by 1 base and J by 4 bases, with 20 bases between them. The CDR3 runs to 17 residues. The CDR3 DNA reads as TGTGCCAGCAGCCAAGCGATGGCACAGGGGGGGTATTACGAGCAGTACTTC. Its protein product is CASSQAMAQGGYYEQYF.

The CDR3 region is CASSQDPVNEKLFF. CDR3 nucleotides: TGTGCCAGCAGCCAAGATCCAGTTAATGAAAAACTGTTTTTT. This chain joins TRBV3-1 (or the pseudogene TRBV3-2) and TRBJ1-4; D remains unclear. CDR1 and CDR2 (germline): LGHDT, YNNKEL (reference sequence). The V end was cut by 0 bases, the J end by 4 bases, with 6 bases between. This CDR3 contains 14 residues.

V is TRBV30 and J is TRBJ1-1; 9 bases map to TRBD1. Per the germline V gene, CDR1 is GTSNPN and CDR2 is SVGIG (reference sequence). The CDR3 is 13 amino acids. V was clipped by 5 bases and J by 1 base; unmatched bases: 2. The CDR3 coding sequence is TGTGCCTGGGACAGGGGGGCGAACACTGAAGCTTTCTTT. Translation gives CAWDRGANTEAFF.

The genes are TRBV10-3 and TRBJ1-2; D uncertain. The CDR3 length is 16 residues. V was cut by 0 bases and J by 2 bases, with 13 bases left in between. Germline CDR1 reads ENHRY; CDR2 reads SYGVKD. CDR3 DNA sequence: TGTGCCATCAGTGAGTCTTGGGCGGCGGTAAACTATGGCTACACCTTC. Translation gives CAISESWAAVNYGYTF.

This clone was recorded once. J is TRBJ2-7 and V is TRBV30; the match to TRBD1 covers 10 bases. This CDR3 is 14 amino acids long. The V and J ends lost 2 bases and 3 bases, in that order; junction bases with no gene match: 4. CDR1 and CDR2 (germline): GTSNPN, SVGIG (reference sequence). The CDR3 sequence: CAWSRGQGYYEQYF. CDR3 DNA: TGTGCCTGGAGTAGGGGACAGGGGTACTACGAGCAGTACTTC.

The rearrangement uses TRBV3-1 (or the pseudogene TRBV3-2) and TRBJ2-7; TRBD1 aligns across 7 bases. V shed 3 bases, J shed 2 bases, and the junction held 19 bases outside the gene matches. CDR3 length: 19 residues. Germline CDR1 and CDR2: LGHDT and YNNKEL (reference sequence). Here the CDR3 reads CASSQRTGVYIRNPYEQYF. CDR3 bases: TGTGCCAGCAGCCAGAGAACAGGGGTTTATATCAGAAATCCCTACGAGCAGTACTTC.

This clone has just a few counts. The chain links TRBV7-9 to TRBJ2-5, with D perhaps given as TRBD1 or TRBD2 (6 bases each). Deletions cut 8 bases from V and 3 bases from J, with 16 bases between. Germline V gives CDR1 SEHNR, CDR2 FQNEAQ (reference sequence). The CDR3 is 14 residues long. The CDR3 nucleotides are TGTGCCAGCGAGGAGGGGGGTGGGGAAGAGACCCAGTACTTC. Its protein product is CASEEGGGEETQYF. Filled out from reference TRBV7-9 and TRBJ2-5, the complete variable domain reads DTGVSQNPRHKITKRGQNVTFRCDPISEHNRLYWYRQTLGQGPEFLTYFQNEAQLEKSRLLSDRFSAERPKGSFSTLEIQRTEQGDSAMYLCASEEGGGEETQYFGPGTRLLVL.

The chain uses TRBV27 and TRBJ2-2; maybe TRBD2 (5 bases). This CDR3 is 15 amino acids long. Trimming shortened V by 5 bases and J by 6 bases, and 16 bases separated the two germline ends. CDR1 and CDR2 (germline): MNHEY, SMNVEV (reference sequence). This CDR3 is CASSTPIRGAGELFF. The CDR3 region has the DNA TGTGCCAGCAGTACCCCTATTCGGGGAGCCGGGGAGCTGTTTTTT.

The rearrangement joins TRBV19 to TRBJ1-4, with D maybe TRBD1 (5 bases). The CDR3 has 14 residues. V dropped 8 bases and J dropped 4 bases, with 14 bases sitting between them. Germline V gene lookup returns CDR1 LNHDA and CDR2 SQIVND (reference sequence). The CDR3 loop is CASFGTGFNEKLFF. The DNA for the CDR3 is TGTGCCAGTTTTGGGACGGGGTTTAATGAAAAACTGTTTTTT.

This clone was observed once. The CDR3 sequence: CASSTYRTGGNSPLHF. The CDR3 coding sequence is TGTGCCAGTAGTACCTACCGGACAGGGGGAAATTCACCCCTCCACTTT. The rearrangement uses TRBV19 and TRBJ1-6, with 10 bases lining up with TRBD1. The CDR3 loop spans 16 amino acids. V trimming: 4 bases; J trimming: 7 bases; junction bases outside the gene matches: 7. Germline V gives CDR1 LNHDA, CDR2 SQIVND (reference sequence).

The chain links TRBV19 to TRBJ1-1; TRBD1 is a possible D gene (5 bases). Trimming removed 4 bases from V and 5 bases from J, with 8 bases in between. Germline CDR1 is LNHDA and CDR2 is SQIVND (reference sequence). CDR3 size: 12 residues. CDR3 coding DNA: TGTGCCAGTAGTAGGGGGGGAACTGAAGCTTTCTTT. It codes for CASSRGGTEAFF.

This clone was recorded only once. The CDR3 protein is CASGSFGGGSYNEQFF. In nucleotides, the CDR3 is TGTGCTAGTGGTTCCTTCGGGGGGGGATCCTACAATGAGCAGTTCTTC. This rearrangement joins TRBV12-5 to TRBJ2-1; 8 bases are a match to TRBD2. Losses at the gene ends were 4 bases for V and 1 base for J; bases not matched to a gene: 6. Per the germline V gene, CDR1 is LGHNT and CDR2 is FRNRAP. This CDR3 contains 16 residues.

V gene TRBV2 combines with J gene TRBJ2-1; D not resolved. V gave up 1 base and J gave up 4 bases, with 14 bases separating them. Germline V gives CDR1 SNHLY, CDR2 FYNNEI. This CDR3 region has 16 residues. This CDR3 reads CASSEGVGLGYNEQFF. CDR3 DNA: TGTGCCAGCAGTGAAGGGGTGGGGTTGGGTTACAATGAGCAGTTCTTC.

The chain employs TRBV30 and TRBJ1-5; 7 bases are a match to TRBD1. The CDR3 length is 13 residues. Trimming removed 5 bases from V and 0 bases from J; junction bases left unmatched: 1. Germline V gives CDR1 GTSNPN, CDR2 SVGIG (reference sequence). The CDR3 protein is CAWGQASNQPQHF. The CDR3 coding sequence is TGTGCCTGGGGACAGGCTAGCAATCAGCCCCAGCATTTT.

V gene TRBV4-1 combines with J gene TRBJ1-1; D not certain. V was pared by 4 bases and J by 1 base, with 7 bases between. The CDR3 length is 13 residues. The germline CDR1 and CDR2 sequences are MGHRA and YSYEKL. CDR3 amino acids: CASSPPRNTEAFF. The CDR3 DNA reads TGCGCCAGCAGCCCTCCTCGGAACACTGAAGCTTTCTTT.